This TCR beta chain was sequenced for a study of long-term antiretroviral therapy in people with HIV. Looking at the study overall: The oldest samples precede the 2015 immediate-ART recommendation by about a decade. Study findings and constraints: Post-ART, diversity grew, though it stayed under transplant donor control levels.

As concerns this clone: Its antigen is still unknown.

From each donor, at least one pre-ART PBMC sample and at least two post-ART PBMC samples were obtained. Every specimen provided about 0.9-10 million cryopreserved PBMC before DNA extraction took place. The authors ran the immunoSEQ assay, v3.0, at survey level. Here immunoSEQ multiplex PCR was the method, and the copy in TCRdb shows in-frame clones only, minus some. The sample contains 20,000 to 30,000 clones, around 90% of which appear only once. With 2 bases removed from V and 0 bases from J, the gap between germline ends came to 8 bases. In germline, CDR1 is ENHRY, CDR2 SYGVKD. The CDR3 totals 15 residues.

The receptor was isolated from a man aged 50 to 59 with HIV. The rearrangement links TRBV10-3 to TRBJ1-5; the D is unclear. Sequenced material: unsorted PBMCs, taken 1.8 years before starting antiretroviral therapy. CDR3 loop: CAISENFNSNQPQHF. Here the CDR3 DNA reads TGTGCCATCAGTGAGAATTTCAATAGCAATCAGCCCCAGCATTTT.